The T cell receptor beta chain under discussion was sequenced for a study of Ad26.COV2.S vaccination and SARS-CoV-2 variants. The wider study: Doses of Ad26.COV2.S were injected into muscle once or twice, 56 days apart. The study, taken as a whole, reports: Vaccine and placebo recipients had similar non-spike TCR breadth.

Concerning this clone: The antigen remains unidentified.

The protocol was immunoSEQ multiplex PCR, while the TCRdb copy is restricted to in-frame clones and leaves out a portion. This sample has about 460,000 clones, with roughly 87% found just once. V lost 3 bases and J lost 11; bases outside the gene matches: 6. The CDR3 length is 12 residues. Germline loops: CDR1 SEHNR, CDR2 FQNEAQ (reference sequence). Treatment reported: over 15 received Ad26.COV2.S at low or high dose, single or two shots; 5 received placebo; per-sample allocation not given. Specimens were obtained on day 63 following the first vaccine or placebo injection. The receptor was derived from a person between 18 and 60 years old who received the Ad26.COV2.S COVID-19 vaccine or a placebo. Source: peripheral blood, taken in a trial of Ad26.COV2.S vaccine versus placebo. This chain links TRBV7-9 with TRBJ1-1; 7 bases are shared with TRBD1. CDR3: CASSLTGPGAFF. The CDR3 DNA follows: TGTGCCAGCAGCTTGACAGGGCCGGGGGCTTTCTTT.